The clone carrying this T cell receptor (beta chain) was found a few times. TCRdb processed the 5' RACE reads anew with MiXCR; each CDR3 protein has one entry. Of about 270,000 distinct CDR3 sequences listed, approximately 16% are singletons. This entry is derived from a study of T-cell memory formation after mild COVID-19. The CDR3 runs 20 residues. Germline V gene data show CDR1 as SGHAT and CDR2 as FQNNGV. Trimming shortened V by 7 bases and J by 10 bases, and 38 bases separated the two germline ends. This chain connects TRBV11-2 to TRBJ2-1, with a possible D match to TRBD1 (6 bases). The source of this sequence is a man younger than 35 who had mild COVID-19 (a few samples of this study predate the infection). Cell type and time point are not known. The sequenced sample was PBMCs or a T cell subset sorted from them (not recorded which). CDR3 loop: CASIPVGLSRRGGPRREQFF. CDR3 nucleotides: TGTGCCAGCATCCCGGTGGGGCTGTCCCGTCGTGGGGGCCCCAGGCGGGAGCAGTTCTTC.